These 19 T cell receptor beta chains were sequenced from one sample in a study of Graves' ophthalmopathy and Graves' hyperthyroidism. From RNA, the CDR3 regions of TCR beta chains were amplified and sequenced. An opening RT-PCR round employed HTBI primers and preceded a second-round multiplex PCR. TCRdb re-derived calls from the multiplex PCR reads in MiXCR, one entry per CDR3 protein. The table lists 900,000 to 1,200,000 distinct CDR3 sequences, about two fifths of them singletons, with around 10% in the top ten. The material sequenced was peripheral blood or thyroid tissue (not recorded which). These receptors were taken from an adult man with Graves' hyperthyroidism.

In its sample, this clonotype was seen many times. The rearrangement joins TRBV7-2 to TRBJ2-5; tentative D call: TRBD1 (6 bases). There are 15 residues in the CDR3. Trimming took off 5 bases at V and 1 base at J, with 14 bases between the two ends. CDR1 and CDR2 (germline): SGHTA, FQGNSA. The CDR3 sequence: CASSQTPDSQETQYF. CDR3 bases: TGTGCCAGCAGCCAGACTCCGGACAGCCAAGAGACCCAGTACTTC.

As regards this clonotype: An end of the junction differs from the germline gene, which may be a read error. The chain carries TRBV10-3 and TRBJ1-4, with a weak D call TRBD1 (5 bases). From germline, CDR1 is ENHRY and CDR2 SYGVKD. The CDR3 spans 14 residues. The CDR3 DNA sequence: TGTGCCAGCAGTGAAGCGGGGGGACGTGAAAAACTGTTTTTT. Its protein product is CASSEAGGREKLFF.

The J gene is TRBJ2-7, the V gene TRBV7-9; D ambiguous. Trimming took off 5 bases at V and 1 base at J, with 12 bases between the two ends. From germline, CDR1 is SEHNR and CDR2 FQNEAQ (reference sequence). This CDR3 is built from 14 residues. The CDR3 protein is CASSHSVWSYEQYF. In DNA form, the CDR3 reads TGTGCCAGCAGCCATTCCGTTTGGTCCTACGAGCAGTACTTC.

This clonotype has a single count. This chain joins TRBV7-8 and TRBJ1-5, with D hard to call. Germline V CDR1 and CDR2: SGHVS, FQNEAQ. CDR3 length equals 13 residues. CDR3 protein: CATQVVGDQPQHF. CDR3 bases: TGTGCTACTCAGGTTGTTGGAGATCAGCCCCAGCATTTT.

V and J are TRBV20-1 and TRBJ2-7, with 7 bases lining up with TRBD1. V was clipped by 3 bases and J by 7 bases; unmatched bases: 21. CDR1 DFQATT and CDR2 SNEGSKA come from the germline V gene (reference sequence). The CDR3 runs to 17 residues. The CDR3 here is CSASRDSPRPVRGEQYF. The CDR3 nucleotides are TGCAGTGCTAGCCGGGACAGCCCCCGACCGGTGAGGGGGGAGCAGTACTTC.

At least ten counts were recorded for this clonotype. The V and J genes are TRBV29-1 and TRBJ1-4; D not certain. Germline loops: CDR1 SQVTM, CDR2 ANQGSEA. V was trimmed by 6 bases and J by 0 bases, leaving 8 bases between them. This CDR3 region has 13 residues. The CDR3 DNA sequence: TGCAGCGTGAATTCTGCAACTAATGAAAAACTGTTTTTT. Translation gives CSVNSATNEKLFF. Combining the CDR3 with reference TRBV29-1 and TRBJ1-4 gives the whole variable domain SAVISQKPSRDICQRGTSLTIQCQVDSQVTMMFWYRQQPGQSLTLIATANQGSEATYESGFVIDKFPISRPNLTFSTLTVSNMSPEDSSIYLCSVNSATNEKLFFGSGTQLSVL.

The genes are TRBV5-1 and TRBJ2-7, with D possibly matching TRBD1 (7 bases). Germline V gene lookup returns CDR1 SGHRS and CDR2 YFSETQ. This CDR3 comprises 14 residues. V gave up 5 bases and J gave up 2 bases, with 14 bases separating them. In DNA, the CDR3 is TGCGCCAGCAGTGAGGACAGGACTACCTACGAGCAGTACTTC. Its translation: CASSEDRTTYEQYF.

This clonotype showed up many times. J is TRBJ1-5 and V is TRBV11-2; 7 bases line up with TRBD1. CDR1 is SGHAT, CDR2 FQNNGV, per germline. This CDR3 comprises 15 residues. V lost 5 bases and J lost 4; bases outside the gene matches: 8. CDR3 sequence reads: CASSPDRDLNQPQHF. The CDR3 nucleotides are TGTGCCAGCAGCCCTGACAGGGACCTAAATCAGCCCCAGCATTTT.

The chain employs TRBV7-2 and TRBJ2-5; D might be TRBD1 or TRBD2, each matching 7 bases. This CDR3 has 17 amino acids. V was shortened by 1 base and J by 2 bases, with 17 bases between the two germline ends. The germline V gene encodes CDR1 SGHTA and CDR2 FQGNSA. In DNA, the CDR3 is TGTGCCAGCAGCTTAGAGGGGGCGGGGGCCCTACAAGAGACCCAGTACTTC. Translating it yields CASSLEGAGALQETQYF.

This chain joins TRBV7-8 and TRBJ1-5, with TRBD1 as a possible D gene (5 bases). This CDR3 is built from 15 residues. Germline V gene lookup returns CDR1 SGHVS and CDR2 FQNEAQ. Deletions cut 5 bases from V and 3 bases from J, with 14 bases between. CDR3 sequence: CASSPGPRDNQPQHF. The CDR3 DNA reads TGTGCCAGCAGCCCTGGGCCCAGGGACAATCAGCCCCAGCATTTT.

This clonotype was observed at least ten times. The CDR3 sequence: CASSQMRGVNEKLFF. The CDR3 coding sequence is TGCGCCAGCAGCCAGATGCGAGGGGTGAATGAAAAACTGTTTTTT. The chain recombines TRBV4-3 with TRBJ1-4; perhaps TRBD1 as D (5 bases). CDR3 size: 15 residues. V was clipped by 3 bases and J by 5 bases, with 13 bases between them. Germline assignment: CDR1 LGHNA and CDR2 YSLEER.

The rearrangement uses TRBV10-3 and TRBJ1-2; a weak D match, TRBD1 (6 bases). Germline V gene data show CDR1 as ENHRY and CDR2 as SYGVKD. V was cut by 0 bases and J by 2 bases, with 10 bases left in between. The CDR3 contains 15 residues. DNA for the CDR3: TGTGCCATCAGTGAGTCAACAGGGCGAAACTATGGCTACACCTTC. Its protein product is CAISESTGRNYGYTF.

In this sample, this clonotype turned up a few times. The rearrangement uses TRBV28 and TRBJ1-5, with 11 bases that match TRBD1. CDR1 is MDHEN and CDR2 is SYDVKM in the germline V gene. This CDR3 is built from 15 residues. The junction had 5 bases not matched to a gene; V was cut back by 4 bases and J by 6 bases. Written as DNA, the CDR3 is TGTGCCAGCAGTTCCGGACAGGGGGCTCGTCAGCCCCAGCATTTT. Translated: CASSSGQGARQPQHF.

This clonotype was recorded at least ten times. This rearrangement joins TRBV7-6 to TRBJ2-7, with D possibly matching TRBD2 (6 bases). Per germline, CDR1 SGHVS and CDR2 FNYEAQ. There are 14 residues in the CDR3. Trimming removed 6 bases from V and 0 bases from J, with 12 bases in between. The CDR3 region is CASSPAGTSYEQYF. As DNA, the CDR3 is TGTGCCAGCAGTCCAGCGGGCACCTCCTACGAGCAGTACTTC.

This rearrangement joins TRBV20-1 to TRBJ2-2, with 7 bases matching TRBD2. CDR3 length: 12 amino acids. Germline assignment: CDR1 DFQATT and CDR2 SNEGSKA (reference sequence). V shed 2 bases, J shed 8 bases, and the junction held 2 bases outside the gene matches. The CDR3 coding sequence is TGCAGTGCTAGACCGGGACTAGGGGAGCTGTTTTTT. Protein product: CSARPGLGELFF.

This clonotype has a count of ten or more. The rearrangement joins TRBV2 to TRBJ2-5, with TRBD1 matching over 10 bases. CDR1 is SNHLY and CDR2 is FYNNEI in the germline V gene. The CDR3 contains 16 residues. V shed 6 bases, J shed 4 bases, and the junction held 11 bases outside the gene matches. The CDR3 is CASRTRDRGEGETQYF. CDR3 bases: TGTGCCAGCAGGACCCGGGACAGGGGAGAAGGAGAGACCCAGTACTTC.

In its sample, this clonotype was seen a few times. CDR3 protein: CASSPELQGGPQHF. CDR3 DNA: TGTGCCAGCAGTCCAGAATTACAGGGAGGTCCCCAGCATTTT. V is TRBV2 and J is TRBJ1-5; perhaps TRBD1 as D (6 bases). The CDR3 is made up of 14 amino acids. Germline assignment: CDR1 SNHLY and CDR2 FYNNEI. The V end lost 5 bases, the J end lost 10 bases, and 18 bases lay between the germline ends.

This clonotype came up many times. The rearrangement joins TRBV20-1 to TRBJ1-2; D is uncertain. Trimming left V 3 bases short and J 4 bases short, with 9 bases between. The CDR3 has 12 amino acids. CDR1 is DFQATT, CDR2 SNEGSKA, per germline (reference sequence). CDR3 protein: CSASEGTYGYTF. As DNA, the CDR3 is TGCAGTGCTAGCGAGGGAACCTATGGCTACACCTTC.

This clonotype was seen repeatedly, ten times or more. The gene calls are TRBV7-2 and TRBJ2-7; tentatively, D is TRBD1 (5 bases). V lost 2 bases and J lost 9, with 17 bases in between. The CDR3 length is 14 residues. Germline lookup yields CDR1 SGHTA and CDR2 FQGNSA. CDR3 nucleotides: TGTGCCAGCAGCTTAACAGGTCCGACAACGACGCAGTACTTC. As protein: CASSLTGPTTTQYF. The full variable domain, completed using reference TRBV7-2 and TRBJ2-7, is GAGVSQSPSNKVTEKGKDVELRCDPISGHTALYWYRQSLGQGLEFLIYFQGNSAPDKSGLPSDRFSAERTGGSVSTLTIQRTQQEDSAVYLCASSLTGPTTTQYFGPGTRLTVT.